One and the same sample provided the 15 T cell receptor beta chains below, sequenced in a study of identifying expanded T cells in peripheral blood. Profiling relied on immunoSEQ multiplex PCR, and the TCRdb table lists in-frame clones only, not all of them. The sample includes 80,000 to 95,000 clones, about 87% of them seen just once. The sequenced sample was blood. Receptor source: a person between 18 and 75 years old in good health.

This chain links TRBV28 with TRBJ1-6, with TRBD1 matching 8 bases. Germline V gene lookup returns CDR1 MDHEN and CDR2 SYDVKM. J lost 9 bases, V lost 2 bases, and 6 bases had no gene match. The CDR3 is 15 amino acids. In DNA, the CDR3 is TGTGCCAGCAGTTTAGGGTCAGGGGGCACTTCACCCCTCCACTTT. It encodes CASSLGSGGTSPLHF. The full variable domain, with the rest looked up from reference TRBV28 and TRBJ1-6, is DVKVTQSSRYLVKRTGEKVFLECVQDMDHENMFWYRQDPGLGLRLIYFSYDVKMKEKGDIPEGYSVSREKKERFSLILESASTNQTSMYLCASSLGSGGTSPLHFGNGTRLTVT.

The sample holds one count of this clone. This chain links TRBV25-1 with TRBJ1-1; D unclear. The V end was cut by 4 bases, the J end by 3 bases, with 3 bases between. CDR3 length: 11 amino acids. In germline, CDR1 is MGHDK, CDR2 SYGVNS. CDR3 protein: CASSAYTEAFF. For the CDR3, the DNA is TGTGCCAGCAGTGCTTACACTGAAGCTTTCTTT. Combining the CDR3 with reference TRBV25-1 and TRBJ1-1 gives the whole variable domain EADIYQTPRYLVIGTGKKITLECSQTMGHDKMYWYQQDPGMELHLIHYSYGVNSTEKGDLSSESTVSRIRTEHFPLTLESARPSHTSQYLCASSAYTEAFFGQGTRLTVV.

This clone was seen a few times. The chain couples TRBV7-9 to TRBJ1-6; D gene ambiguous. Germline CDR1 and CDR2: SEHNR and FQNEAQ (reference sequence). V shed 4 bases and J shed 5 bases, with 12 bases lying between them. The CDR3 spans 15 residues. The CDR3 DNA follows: TGTGCCAGCAGCTCGAATACAATTAATAATTCACCCCTCCACTTT. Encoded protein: CASSSNTINNSPLHF.

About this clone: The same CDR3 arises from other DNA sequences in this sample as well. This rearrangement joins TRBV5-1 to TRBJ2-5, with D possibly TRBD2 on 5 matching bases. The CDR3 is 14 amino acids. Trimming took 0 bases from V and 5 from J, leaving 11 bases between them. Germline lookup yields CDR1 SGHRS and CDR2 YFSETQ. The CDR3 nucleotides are TGCGCCAGCAGCTTGGAAGGTCGGGGTGAGACCCAGTACTTC. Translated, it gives CASSLEGRGETQYF.

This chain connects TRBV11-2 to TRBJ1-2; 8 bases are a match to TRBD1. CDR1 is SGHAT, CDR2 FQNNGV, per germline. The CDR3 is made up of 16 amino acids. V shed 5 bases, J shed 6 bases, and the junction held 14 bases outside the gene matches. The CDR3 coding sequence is TGTGCCAGCAGCCAACTTGGGACAGGCCGCTTGAATGGCTACACCTTC. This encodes CASSQLGTGRLNGYTF.

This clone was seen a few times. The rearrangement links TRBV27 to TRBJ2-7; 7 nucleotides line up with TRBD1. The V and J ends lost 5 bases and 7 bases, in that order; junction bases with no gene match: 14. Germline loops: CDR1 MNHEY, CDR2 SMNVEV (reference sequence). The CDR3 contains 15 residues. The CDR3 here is CASSLPTGYSREQYF. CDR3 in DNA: TGTGCCAGCAGTCTCCCGACAGGGTATAGTCGGGAGCAGTACTTC.

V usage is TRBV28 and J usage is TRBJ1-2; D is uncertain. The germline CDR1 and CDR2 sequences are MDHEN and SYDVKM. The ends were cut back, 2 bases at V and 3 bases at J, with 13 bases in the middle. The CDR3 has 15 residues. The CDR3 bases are TGTGCCAGCAGTTTAGACTGGGAGTTGGACTATGGCTACACCTTC. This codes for CASSLDWELDYGYTF.

CDR3 sequence: CASSSKMNTGELFF. The CDR3 DNA is TGCGCCAGCAGCTCAAAGATGAACACCGGGGAGCTGTTTTTT. The chain couples TRBV5-1 to TRBJ2-2; D ambiguous. In germline, CDR1 is SGHRS, CDR2 YFSETQ. Trimming cost V 3 bases and J 1 base, with 7 bases left between them. This CDR3 spans 14 amino acids.

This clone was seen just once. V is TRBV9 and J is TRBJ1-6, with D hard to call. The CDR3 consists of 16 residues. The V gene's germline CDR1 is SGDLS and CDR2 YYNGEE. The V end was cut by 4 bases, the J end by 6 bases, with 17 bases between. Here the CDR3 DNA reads TGTGCCAGCAGCCCCGGTGGAGGGCGAGGTAATTCACCCCTCCACTTT. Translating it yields CASSPGGGRGNSPLHF.

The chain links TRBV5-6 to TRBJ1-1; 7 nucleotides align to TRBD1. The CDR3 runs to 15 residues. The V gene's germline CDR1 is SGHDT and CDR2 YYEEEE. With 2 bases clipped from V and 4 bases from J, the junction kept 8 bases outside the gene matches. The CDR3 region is CASSFVQGIPTEAFF. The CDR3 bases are TGTGCCAGCAGCTTTGTACAGGGGATTCCCACTGAAGCTTTCTTT.

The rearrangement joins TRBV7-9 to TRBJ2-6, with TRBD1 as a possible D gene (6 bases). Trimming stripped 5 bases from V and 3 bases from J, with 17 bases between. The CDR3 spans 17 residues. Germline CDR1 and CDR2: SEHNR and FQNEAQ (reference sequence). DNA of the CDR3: TGTGCCAGCAGCGTACAGGGTTCCTCGGGTGGGGCCAACGTCCTGACTTTC. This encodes CASSVQGSSGGANVLTF. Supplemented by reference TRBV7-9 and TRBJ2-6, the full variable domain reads DTGVSQNPRHKITKRGQNVTFRCDPISEHNRLYWYRQTLGQGPEFLTYFQNEAQLEKSRLLSDRFSAERPKGSFSTLEIQRTEQGDSAMYLCASSVQGSSGGANVLTFGAGSRLTVL.

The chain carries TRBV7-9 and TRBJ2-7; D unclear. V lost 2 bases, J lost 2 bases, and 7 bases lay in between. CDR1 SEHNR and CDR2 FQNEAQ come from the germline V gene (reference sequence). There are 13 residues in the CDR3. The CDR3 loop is CASSLNIPYEQYF. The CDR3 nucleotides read TGTGCCAGCAGCTTAAACATACCCTACGAGCAGTACTTC. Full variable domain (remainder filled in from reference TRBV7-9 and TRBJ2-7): DTGVSQNPRHKITKRGQNVTFRCDPISEHNRLYWYRQTLGQGPEFLTYFQNEAQLEKSRLLSDRFSAERPKGSFSTLEIQRTEQGDSAMYLCASSLNIPYEQYFGPGTRLTVT.

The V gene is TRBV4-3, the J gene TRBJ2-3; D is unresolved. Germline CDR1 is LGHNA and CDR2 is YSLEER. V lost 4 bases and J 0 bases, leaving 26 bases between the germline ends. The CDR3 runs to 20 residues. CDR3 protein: CASSLGLVGRRTTSTDTQYF. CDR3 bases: TGCGCCAGCAGCCTGGGCCTTGTAGGGCGGCGTACTACTAGCACAGATACGCAGTATTTT.

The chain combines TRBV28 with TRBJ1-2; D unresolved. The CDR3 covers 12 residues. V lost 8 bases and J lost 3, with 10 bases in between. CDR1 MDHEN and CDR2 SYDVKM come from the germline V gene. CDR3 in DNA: TGTGCCAGCGGACCCGGAGACTATGGCTACACCTTC. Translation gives CASGPGDYGYTF.

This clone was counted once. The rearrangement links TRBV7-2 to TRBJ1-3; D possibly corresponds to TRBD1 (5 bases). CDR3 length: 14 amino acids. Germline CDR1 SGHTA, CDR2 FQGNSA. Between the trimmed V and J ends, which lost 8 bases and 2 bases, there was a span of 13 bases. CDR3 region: CASGVAGPGNTIYF. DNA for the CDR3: TGTGCCAGCGGAGTAGCAGGGCCTGGAAACACCATATATTTT. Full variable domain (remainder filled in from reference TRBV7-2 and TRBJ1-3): GAGVSQSPSNKVTEKGKDVELRCDPISGHTALYWYRQSLGQGLEFLIYFQGNSAPDKSGLPSDRFSAERTGGSVSTLTIQRTQQEDSAVYLCASGVAGPGNTIYFGEGSWLTVV.